This T cell receptor (beta chain) appears in the sequencing data of a study of cytomegalovirus exposure and HLA in healthy donors. As concerns this clone: Its antigen is undetermined.

The PCR made use of 60 Vbeta and 13 Jbeta primers. Sequenced by immunoSEQ multiplex PCR; TCRdb stores in-frame clones only, minus some. The sample has about 200,000 clones. Overall study results and limits: Most of the TCR beta V segments (in an earlier analysis) were productive either about 87% or about 30% of the time.

This clonotype was sampled from a boy under 18 in good health and CMV-seronegative. Sequencing input: PBMCs.

The CDR3 protein is CASSFPRGVAGANNEQFF. The CDR3 region has the DNA TGCGCCAGCAGCTTTCCTCGCGGGGTAGCGGGGGCGAACAATGAGCAGTTCTTC. The V call is TRBV5-1, the J call TRBJ2-1; 9 positions match TRBD2. There are 18 residues in the CDR3. The germline CDR1 and CDR2 sequences are SGHRS and YFSETQ. Trimming removed 2 bases from V and 5 bases from J; junction bases left unmatched: 14.